A single sample gave rise to the 31 T cell receptor beta chains below, sequenced in a study of CD8+CD57+ T cells in acquired aplastic anemia (dated by TCRdb to 2017 to 2018). Sequencing instrument: Illumina HiSeq 2000. Genomic DNA was used as template for profiling of TCR beta VDJ combinations and CDR3 sequences. Through fastp at Q25 and MiXCR, TCRdb rebuilt clones from the public reads, retaining in-frame beta chains. Rows with one shared CDR3 protein collapse into an entry with the most common genes and DNA. The table for this sample lists some 200,000 distinct CDR3 sequences; roughly 35% of them were counted only once. Clones ranked in the top ten supply 1.1% of the sample. Sequencing input: sorted CD4+, CD8+, or CD8+CD57+ T cells (not recorded which) from PBMCs. These receptors originate from a human donor in good health, serving as a control.

Details on this clonotype: A much larger clone differs from this one at a single base, so this may be a read error. The chain uses TRBV20-1 and TRBJ2-7, with D perhaps TRBD2 (5 bases). This CDR3 has 12 residues. Germline V gives CDR1 DFQATT, CDR2 SNEGSKA (reference sequence). CDR3 in amino acids: CSARETDYERYF. The CDR3 DNA is TGCAGTGCTAGAGAAACAGACTACGAGCGGTACTTC.

The chain combines TRBV10-1 with TRBJ2-7, with D perhaps matching TRBD2 (6 bases). The CDR3 has 13 residues. Germline lookup yields CDR1 WNHNN and CDR2 SYGVQD (reference sequence). Trimming stripped 3 bases from V and 3 bases from J, with 9 bases between. CDR3 region: CASSETGVYEQYF. In nucleotides, the CDR3 is TGCGCCAGCAGTGAAACGGGAGTCTACGAGCAGTACTTC.

This clonotype was counted a few times. The chain uses TRBV6-5 and TRBJ2-5, with D uncertain. This CDR3 has 15 amino acids. The V end was cut by 0 bases, the J end by 7 bases, with 15 bases between. From germline, CDR1 is MNHEY and CDR2 SVGAGI. CDR3 amino acids: CASSYSIHAGGTQYF. In DNA form, the CDR3 reads TGTGCCAGCAGTTACTCGATCCACGCCGGCGGGACCCAGTACTTC.

This clonotype was recorded at least ten times. The rearrangement joins TRBV29-1 to TRBJ2-1; 9 nucleotides agree with TRBD2. V lost 1 base to trimming and J lost 10 bases; unmatched junction nucleotides: 14. CDR3 length: 16 amino acids. Germline-derived CDR1 and CDR2 are SQVTM and ANQGSEA. CDR3 sequence reads: CSVEGGSGRPRGEQFF. The CDR3 DNA is TGCAGCGTTGAAGGAGGAAGCGGGAGGCCCAGGGGGGAGCAGTTCTTC.

This clonotype was found many times. The chain recombines TRBV6-1 with TRBJ1-2, with TRBD1 identical over 9 bases. CDR1 MNHNS and CDR2 SASEGT come from the germline V gene. This CDR3 region has 13 residues. V gave up 7 bases and J gave up 8 bases; unmatched junction bases: 8. This CDR3 reads CASTVNRGQGYTF. CDR3 nucleotides: TGTGCCAGCACAGTAAACAGGGGGCAAGGCTACACCTTC.

This clonotype appeared many times. The CDR3 region is CASSPMAAGTGEKLFF. The CDR3 region has the DNA TGTGCCAGCAGCCCGATGGCTGCGGGTACGGGTGAAAAACTGTTTTTT. The chain carries TRBV7-9 and TRBJ1-4; no clear D gene. The V gene's germline CDR1 is SEHNR and CDR2 FQNEAQ (reference sequence). The V gene lost 5 bases and the J gene lost 7 bases, with 20 bases spanning the gap. This CDR3 spans 16 amino acids.

A remark on this clonotype: This may come from a read error, since a much larger clone is one base off. V usage is TRBV7-3 and J usage is TRBJ2-2; 7 bases align to TRBD2. Germline V gene lookup returns CDR1 SGHTA and CDR2 FQGTGA. The CDR3 consists of 14 residues. CDR3 nucleotide sequence: TGTGCCAGCAGCACCGGGGGGAACACCGGGGAGCTGCTTTTT. Amino acid sequence: CASSTGGNTGELLF.

In its sample, this clonotype was seen many times. V gene TRBV15 combines with J gene TRBJ1-3; D gene uncertain. Germline CDR1 LNHNV, CDR2 YYDKDF (reference sequence). Trimming removed 0 bases at V and 8 bases at J, with 8 bases between. The CDR3 totals 13 residues. CDR3 nucleotides: TGTGCCACCAGCAGAGATAGGGTGGACACCATATATTTT. Its protein is CATSRDRVDTIYF.

This clonotype was seen repeatedly, ten times or more. V and J are TRBV20-1 and TRBJ1-1, with a weak D call TRBD1 (6 bases). Trimming took 1 base from V and 3 from J, leaving 9 bases between them. The CDR3 loop spans 13 amino acids. Germline assignment: CDR1 DFQATT and CDR2 SNEGSKA (reference sequence). The CDR3 spells CSARGGADTEAFF. CDR3 sequence (DNA): TGCAGTGCTAGAGGGGGGGCGGACACTGAAGCTTTCTTT.

This CDR3 reads CASSSAAGGNYGYTF. CDR3 coding DNA: TGTGCCAGCAGCTCAGCCGCCGGGGGAAACTATGGCTACACCTTC. The V and J genes are TRBV7-9 and TRBJ1-2; weak D call: TRBD1 (5 bases). Germline CDR1 is SEHNR and CDR2 is FQNEAQ (reference sequence). V lost 4 bases to trimming and J lost 2 bases, with 14 bases between them. The CDR3 runs to 15 residues.

The table lists this clonotype with a few counts. The rearrangement uses TRBV5-4 and TRBJ1-6, with 7 bases fitting TRBD1. Per germline, CDR1 SGHNT and CDR2 YYREEE (reference sequence). Unmatched junction bases numbered 19, after V lost 0 bases and J lost 7 bases. The CDR3 runs to 20 residues. CDR3 nucleotides: TGTGCCAGCAGCTTGGTGCGCCGGACAGGTGATGTGGGAGACAATTCACCCCTCCACTTT. This codes for CASSLVRRTGDVGDNSPLHF. Based on the CDR3 plus reference TRBV5-4 and TRBJ1-6, the full variable domain is ETGVTQSPTHLIKTRGQQVTLRCSSQSGHNTVSWYQQALGQGPQFIFQYYREEENGRGNFPPRFSGLQFPNYSSELNVNALELDDSALYLCASSLVRRTGDVGDNSPLHFGNGTRLTVT.

This chain links TRBV6-1 with TRBJ1-3; 8 nucleotides align to TRBD1. The germline CDR1 and CDR2 sequences are MNHNS and SASEGT. This CDR3 has 11 residues. V was clipped by 8 bases and J by 11 bases; unmatched bases: 5. In DNA form, the CDR3 reads TGTGCCAGCTATGGACAGGGATCCATATATTTT. Its protein is CASYGQGSIYF.

The rearrangement links TRBV2 to TRBJ1-2; tentative D call: TRBD1 (5 bases). This CDR3 region has 14 residues. Germline CDR1 reads SNHLY; CDR2 reads FYNNEI. Trimming stripped 1 base from V and 5 bases from J, with 11 bases between. The CDR3: CASSEGGRGYGYTF. The CDR3 coding sequence is TGTGCCAGCAGTGAAGGGGGGAGAGGGTATGGCTACACCTTC.

This clonotype was picked up many times. The chain carries TRBV2 and TRBJ2-5; D not resolved. Germline-derived CDR1 and CDR2 are SNHLY and FYNNEI. V shed 7 bases and J shed 5 bases, with 14 bases lying between them. The CDR3 contains 13 residues. The CDR3 here is CASKSGFWETQYF. The CDR3 DNA reads TGTGCCAGCAAGTCAGGATTCTGGGAGACCCAGTACTTC. The full variable domain, rest sourced from reference TRBV2 and TRBJ2-5, is EPEVTQTPSHQVTQMGQEVILRCVPISNHLYFYWYRQILGQKVEFLVSFYNNEISEKSEIFDDQFSVERPDGSNFTLKIRSTKLEDSAMYFCASKSGFWETQYFGPGTRLLVL.

The chain is built from TRBV12-3 or TRBV12-4 and TRBJ2-1; the match to TRBD2 covers 10 bases. This CDR3 is built from 18 residues. The J segment lost 8 bases and the V segment lost 4 bases, leaving 17 bases of the junction unmatched. In DNA form, the CDR3 reads TGTGCCAGCAGTTCAATCTCACTAGTAGCGGGAGGCCCCTATGAGCAGTTCTTC. This translates into CASSSISLVAGGPYEQFF.

This clonotype was counted a few times. The rearrangement uses TRBV20-1 and TRBJ2-1, with 9 bases aligning to TRBD2. V was pared by 3 bases and J by 2 bases, with 2 bases of the junction left unmatched. CDR3 length: 14 amino acids. Germline loops: CDR1 DFQATT, CDR2 SNEGSKA (reference sequence). The CDR3 DNA sequence: TGCAGTGCTAGCGCGGGGGGGACCTACAATGAGCAGTTCTTC. It yields the protein CSASAGGTYNEQFF.

As regards this clonotype: An end of the junction does not agree with germline; a read error may underlie this. The chain is built from TRBV29-1 and TRBJ2-5; 11 positions agree with TRBD2. The CDR3 sequence is 15 residues long. Germline V gene sequence: CDR1 SQVTM, CDR2 ANQGSEA. The CDR3, as DNA: TGCAGCGTCCAGGGACTAGCGGACAACCAGGAGACCCAGTACTTC. This gives the protein CSVQGLADNQETQYF. Looking up the rest from reference TRBV29-1 and TRBJ2-5 gives the full variable domain: SAVISQKPSRDICQRGTSLTIQCQVDSQVTMMFWYRQQPGQSLTLIATANQGSEATYESGFVIDKFPISRPNLTFSTLTVSNMSPEDSSIYLCSVQGLADNQETQYFGPGTRLLVL.

This clonotype was recorded many times. The V gene is TRBV2, the J gene TRBJ1-4; TRBD1 matches 8 bases. This CDR3 spans 14 amino acids. V trimming: 4 bases; J trimming: 3 bases; junction bases outside the gene matches: 1. Germline values: CDR1 SNHLY, CDR2 FYNNEI. CDR3 sequence reads: CASSGTGSNEKLFF. The CDR3 DNA sequence: TGTGCCAGCAGTGGGACAGGGTCTAATGAAAAACTGTTTTTT.

Many counts were recorded for this clonotype. The V gene is TRBV27, the J gene TRBJ1-6; 9 bases fit TRBD1. From germline, CDR1 is MNHEY and CDR2 SMNVEV (reference sequence). The J segment lost 7 bases and the V segment lost 5 bases, leaving 12 bases of the junction unmatched. CDR3 length: 17 residues. CDR3 in amino acids: CASSGRDRARPNSPLHF. The CDR3 nucleotides read TGTGCCAGCAGTGGGAGGGACAGGGCGAGGCCGAATTCACCCCTCCACTTT.

J is TRBJ1-1 and V is TRBV20-1; 12 bases agree with TRBD1. V trimming: 6 bases; J trimming: 5 bases; junction bases outside the gene matches: 4. The CDR3 totals 13 residues. The germline V gene has CDR1 DFQATT and CDR2 SNEGSKA (reference sequence). As DNA, the CDR3 is TGCAGTGCGCGGGACAGGGGGCCTACTGAAGCTTTCTTT. It is translated as CSARDRGPTEAFF.

The gene calls are TRBV20-1 and TRBJ1-5, with 9 bases identical to TRBD1. CDR3 size: 15 residues. Germline CDR1 and CDR2: DFQATT and SNEGSKA (reference sequence). The trim removed 6 bases at V and 4 bases at J, leaving 10 bases unmatched. The chain's CDR3 is CSAQGQGIWNQPQHF. The CDR3, as DNA: TGCAGTGCACAGGGACAGGGAATATGGAATCAGCCCCAGCATTTT.

This chain joins TRBV3-1 and TRBJ2-7; D is possibly TRBD2 (6 bases). Germline-derived CDR1 and CDR2 are LGHDT and YNNKEL (reference sequence). V was shortened by 4 bases and J by 2 bases, with 15 bases between the two germline ends. The CDR3 loop spans 15 amino acids. The CDR3 sequence: CASSLIPGDPYEQYF. CDR3 coding DNA: TGTGCCAGCAGCCTTATACCGGGAGACCCCTACGAGCAGTACTTC.

This clonotype has a handful of counts. The rearrangement uses TRBV7-9 and TRBJ1-1, with unresolved D. The CDR3 consists of 13 residues. Trimming shortened V by 3 bases and J by 5 bases, and 10 bases separated the two germline ends. The germline V gene encodes CDR1 SEHNR and CDR2 FQNEAQ (reference sequence). CDR3 amino acids: CASSFNSLTEAFF. As DNA, the CDR3 is TGTGCCAGCAGCTTTAACAGCCTTACTGAAGCTTTCTTT.

This clonotype was picked up a small number of times. The chain links TRBV6-1 to TRBJ2-3; 8 positions agree with TRBD2. The V and J ends lost 10 bases and 10 bases, in that order; junction bases with no gene match: 13. In germline, CDR1 is MNHNS, CDR2 SASEGT. The CDR3 runs to 13 residues. Here the CDR3 reads CATAGGTAGPQYF. The DNA of the CDR3 is TGTGCCACGGCGGGGGGAACCGCAGGTCCGCAGTATTTT.

This clonotype was seen many times. This chain joins TRBV2 and TRBJ1-1, with no clear D. V was cut by 4 bases and J by 6 bases, with 9 bases left in between. CDR3 length: 12 residues. CDR1 is SNHLY and CDR2 is FYNNEI in the germline V gene. The CDR3 spells CASSGDSAEAFF. The CDR3 nucleotides are TGTGCCAGCAGTGGTGACTCTGCTGAAGCTTTCTTT.

The J gene is TRBJ2-2, the V gene TRBV7-3, with D perhaps matching TRBD2 (5 bases). The CDR3 totals 14 residues. Trimming pared 1 base from V and 7 bases from J, leaving 10 bases between. Germline V gene sequence: CDR1 SGHTA, CDR2 FQGTGA. Here the CDR3 reads CASSLRPSGGELFF. The CDR3 DNA reads TGTGCCAGCAGCTTAAGGCCGAGCGGCGGGGAGCTGTTTTTT.

This clonotype has a count of ten or more. J is TRBJ1-4 and V is TRBV7-2, with D possibly being TRBD1 (5 bases). Germline CDR1 and CDR2: SGHTA and FQGNSA. Trimming removed 5 bases from V and 8 bases from J, with 15 bases in between. The CDR3 sequence is 14 residues long. CDR3 DNA: TGTGCCAGCAGCCTACGGACCGGGACCGAAAAACTGTTTTTT. It yields the protein CASSLRTGTEKLFF.

This clonotype has ten or more counts. The chain is built from TRBV10-3 and TRBJ2-7; D call uncertain. The CDR3 loop spans 12 amino acids. Germline V gene lookup returns CDR1 ENHRY and CDR2 SYGVKD. Trimming removed 5 bases at V and 7 bases at J, with 12 bases between. CDR3 in amino acids: CAISSGLGEQYF. DNA of the CDR3: TGTGCCATCAGTTCAGGATTGGGGGAGCAGTACTTC.

The rearrangement links TRBV9 to TRBJ2-7; 9 nucleotides align to TRBD1. This CDR3 region has 15 residues. J was trimmed by 2 bases and V by 0 bases; bases with no gene match: 3. Per the germline V gene, CDR1 is SGDLS and CDR2 is YYNGEE. Here the CDR3 DNA reads TGTGCCAGCAGCGTAGGGGGACAGGGCGCCTACGAGCAGTACTTC. Its protein is CASSVGGQGAYEQYF.

V and J are TRBV15 and TRBJ2-1, with D possibly TRBD2 on 6 matching bases. The CDR3 is 16 amino acids. CDR1 and CDR2 (germline): LNHNV, YYDKDF (reference sequence). Trimming cost V 0 bases and J 6 bases, with 15 bases left between them. CDR3 sequence: CATSRDRRGAGNEQFF. CDR3 DNA sequence: TGTGCCACCAGCAGAGATCGGAGGGGCGCTGGCAATGAGCAGTTCTTC.

This clonotype was counted a single time. J is TRBJ2-7 and V is TRBV24-1, with 11 nucleotides matching TRBD2. The CDR3 spans 15 residues. V shed 5 bases and J 2 bases; nucleotides not matched to a gene: 4. Per germline, CDR1 KGHDR and CDR2 SFDVKD. This CDR3 reads CATSVRGLAAYEQYF. For the CDR3, the DNA is TGTGCCACCAGTGTTCGGGGACTAGCGGCCTACGAGCAGTACTTC.